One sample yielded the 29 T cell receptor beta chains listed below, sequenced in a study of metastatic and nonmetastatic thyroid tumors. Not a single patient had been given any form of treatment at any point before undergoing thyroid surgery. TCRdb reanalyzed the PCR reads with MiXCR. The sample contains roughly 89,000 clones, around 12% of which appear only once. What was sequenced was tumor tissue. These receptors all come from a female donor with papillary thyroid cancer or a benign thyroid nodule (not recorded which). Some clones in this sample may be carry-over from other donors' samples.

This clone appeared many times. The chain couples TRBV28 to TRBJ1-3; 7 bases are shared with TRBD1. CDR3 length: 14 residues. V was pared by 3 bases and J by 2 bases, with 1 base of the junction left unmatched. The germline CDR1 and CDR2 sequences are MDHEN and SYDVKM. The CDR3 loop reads CASSFTGAGNTIYF. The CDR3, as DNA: TGTGCCAGCAGTTTTACAGGGGCTGGAAACACCATATATTTT.

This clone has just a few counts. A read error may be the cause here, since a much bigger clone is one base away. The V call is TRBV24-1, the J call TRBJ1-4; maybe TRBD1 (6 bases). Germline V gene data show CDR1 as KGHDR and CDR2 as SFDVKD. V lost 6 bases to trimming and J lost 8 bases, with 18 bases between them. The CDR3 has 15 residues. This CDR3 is CATSYPRGVEEKLFF. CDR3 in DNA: TGTGCCACCAGTTATCCCAGGGGAGTCGAAGAAAAACTGTTTTTT.

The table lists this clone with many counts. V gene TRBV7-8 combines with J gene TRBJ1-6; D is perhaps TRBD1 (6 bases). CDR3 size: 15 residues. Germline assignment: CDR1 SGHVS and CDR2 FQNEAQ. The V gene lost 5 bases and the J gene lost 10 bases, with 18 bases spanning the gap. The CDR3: CASSPARGGGSPLHF. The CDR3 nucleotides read TGTGCCAGCAGCCCCGCGAGAGGGGGAGGGTCACCCCTCCACTTT.

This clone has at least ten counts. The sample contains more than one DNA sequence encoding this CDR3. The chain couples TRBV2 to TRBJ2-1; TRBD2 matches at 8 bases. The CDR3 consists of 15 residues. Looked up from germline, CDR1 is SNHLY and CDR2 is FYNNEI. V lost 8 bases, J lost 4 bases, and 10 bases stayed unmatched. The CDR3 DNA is TGTGCCAGCGGTCGGGGGGGAGGGCTTTACAATGAGCAGTTCTTC. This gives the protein CASGRGGGLYNEQFF.

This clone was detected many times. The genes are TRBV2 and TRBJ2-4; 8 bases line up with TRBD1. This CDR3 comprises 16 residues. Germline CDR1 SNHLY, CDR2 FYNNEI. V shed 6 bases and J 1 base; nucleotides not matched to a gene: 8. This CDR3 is CASRQDRGPAKNIQYF. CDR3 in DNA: TGTGCCAGCAGACAAGACAGGGGCCCCGCCAAAAACATTCAGTACTTC. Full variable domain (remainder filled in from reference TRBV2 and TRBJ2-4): EPEVTQTPSHQVTQMGQEVILRCVPISNHLYFYWYRQILGQKVEFLVSFYNNEISEKSEIFDDQFSVERPDGSNFTLKIRSTKLEDSAMYFCASRQDRGPAKNIQYFGAGTRLSVL.

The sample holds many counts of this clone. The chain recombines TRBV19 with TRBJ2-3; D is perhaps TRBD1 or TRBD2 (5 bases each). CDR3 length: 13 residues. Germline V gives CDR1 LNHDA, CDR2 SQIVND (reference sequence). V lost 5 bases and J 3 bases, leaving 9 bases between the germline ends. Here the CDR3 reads CASSEGQTDTQYF. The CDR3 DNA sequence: TGTGCCAGTAGTGAGGGGCAGACAGATACGCAGTATTTT.

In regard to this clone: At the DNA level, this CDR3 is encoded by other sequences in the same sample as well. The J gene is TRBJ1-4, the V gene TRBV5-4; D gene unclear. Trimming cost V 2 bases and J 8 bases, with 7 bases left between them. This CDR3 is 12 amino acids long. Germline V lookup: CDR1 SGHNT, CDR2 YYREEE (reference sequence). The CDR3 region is CASSLGNEKLFF. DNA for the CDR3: TGTGCCAGCAGCTTAGGCAACGAAAAACTGTTTTTT.

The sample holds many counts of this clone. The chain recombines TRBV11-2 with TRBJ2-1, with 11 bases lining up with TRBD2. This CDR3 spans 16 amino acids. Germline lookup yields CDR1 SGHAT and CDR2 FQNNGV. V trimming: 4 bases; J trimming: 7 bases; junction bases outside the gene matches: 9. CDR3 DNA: TGTGCCAGCAGCTCGCTTCGGGCTAGCGGGAGGAATGAGCAGTTCTTC. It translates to CASSSLRASGRNEQFF.

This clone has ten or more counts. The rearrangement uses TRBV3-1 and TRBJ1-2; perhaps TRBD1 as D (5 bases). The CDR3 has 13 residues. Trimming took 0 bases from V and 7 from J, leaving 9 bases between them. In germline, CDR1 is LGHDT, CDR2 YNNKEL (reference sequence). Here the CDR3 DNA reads TGTGCCAGCAGCCAAGAAGGAGGGGTTGGCTACACCTTC. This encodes CASSQEGGVGYTF.

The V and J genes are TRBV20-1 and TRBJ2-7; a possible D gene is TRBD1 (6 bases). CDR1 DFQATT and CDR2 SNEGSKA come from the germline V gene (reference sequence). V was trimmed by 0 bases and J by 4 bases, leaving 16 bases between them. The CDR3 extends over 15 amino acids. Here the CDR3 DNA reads TGCAGTGCTAGAGATCAAAAGGGGGTTAATTACGAGCAGTACTTC. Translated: CSARDQKGVNYEQYF.

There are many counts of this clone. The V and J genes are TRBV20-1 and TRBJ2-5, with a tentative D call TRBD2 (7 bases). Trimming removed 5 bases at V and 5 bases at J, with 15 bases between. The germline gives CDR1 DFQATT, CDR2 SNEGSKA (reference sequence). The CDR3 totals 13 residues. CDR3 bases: TGCAGTGCTCTTGAGGGGGGGAGGGAGACCCAGTACTTC. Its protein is CSALEGGRETQYF.

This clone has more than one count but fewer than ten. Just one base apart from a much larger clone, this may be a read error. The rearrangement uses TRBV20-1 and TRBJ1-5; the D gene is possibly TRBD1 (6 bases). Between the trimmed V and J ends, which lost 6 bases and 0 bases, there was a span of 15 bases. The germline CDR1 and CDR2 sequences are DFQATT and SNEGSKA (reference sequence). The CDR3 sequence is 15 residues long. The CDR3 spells CSAWWTEGSNQPQHF. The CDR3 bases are TGCAGTGCATGGTGGACAGAGGGTAGCAATCAGCCCCAGCATTTT.

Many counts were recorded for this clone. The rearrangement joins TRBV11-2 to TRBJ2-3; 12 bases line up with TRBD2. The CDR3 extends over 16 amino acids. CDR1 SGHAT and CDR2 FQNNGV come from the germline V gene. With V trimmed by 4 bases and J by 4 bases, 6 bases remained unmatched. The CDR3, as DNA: TGTGCCAGCAGCTCACGACTAGCGGGAGTGGCAGATACGCAGTATTTT. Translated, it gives CASSSRLAGVADTQYF.

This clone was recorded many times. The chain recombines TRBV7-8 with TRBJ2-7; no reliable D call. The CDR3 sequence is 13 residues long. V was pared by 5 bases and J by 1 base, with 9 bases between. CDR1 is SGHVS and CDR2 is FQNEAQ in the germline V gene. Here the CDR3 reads CASSLSSSYEQYF. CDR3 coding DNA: TGTGCCAGCAGCCTCTCCTCATCCTACGAGCAGTACTTC. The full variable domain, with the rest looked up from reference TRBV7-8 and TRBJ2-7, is GAGVSQSPRYKVAKRGQDVALRCDPISGHVSLFWYQQALGQGPEFLTYFQNEAQLDKSGLPSDRFFAERPEGSVSTLKIQRTQQEDSAVYLCASSLSSSYEQYFGPGTRLTVT.

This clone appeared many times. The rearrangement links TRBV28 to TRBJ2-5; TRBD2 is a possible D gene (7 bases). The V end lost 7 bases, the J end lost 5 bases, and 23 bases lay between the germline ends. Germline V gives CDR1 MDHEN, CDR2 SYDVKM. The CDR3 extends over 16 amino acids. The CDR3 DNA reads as TGTGCCAGCACCCCCGCTATAGGGGGGGGGTTGGAGACCCAGTACTTC. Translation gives CASTPAIGGGLETQYF.

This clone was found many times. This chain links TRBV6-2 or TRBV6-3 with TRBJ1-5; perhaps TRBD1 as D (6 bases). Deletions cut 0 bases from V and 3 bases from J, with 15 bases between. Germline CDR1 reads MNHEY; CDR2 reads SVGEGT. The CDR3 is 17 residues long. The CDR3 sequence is CASSYSRGSGFNQPQHF. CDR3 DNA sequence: TGTGCCAGCAGTTACTCGAGGGGGTCAGGGTTCAATCAGCCCCAGCATTTT.

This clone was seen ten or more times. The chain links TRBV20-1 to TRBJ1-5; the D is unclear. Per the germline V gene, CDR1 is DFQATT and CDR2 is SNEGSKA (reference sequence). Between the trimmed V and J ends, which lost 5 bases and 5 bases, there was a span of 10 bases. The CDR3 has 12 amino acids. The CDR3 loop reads CSASRMYQPQHF. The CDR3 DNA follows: TGCAGTGCTTCTCGCATGTATCAGCCCCAGCATTTT.

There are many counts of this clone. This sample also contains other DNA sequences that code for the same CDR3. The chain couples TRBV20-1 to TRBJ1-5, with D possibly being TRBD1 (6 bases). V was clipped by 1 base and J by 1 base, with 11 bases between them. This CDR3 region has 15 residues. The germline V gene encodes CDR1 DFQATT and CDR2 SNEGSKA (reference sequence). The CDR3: CSARVGGASNQPQHF. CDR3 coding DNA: TGCAGTGCTAGAGTTGGGGGGGCGAGCAATCAGCCCCAGCATTTT.

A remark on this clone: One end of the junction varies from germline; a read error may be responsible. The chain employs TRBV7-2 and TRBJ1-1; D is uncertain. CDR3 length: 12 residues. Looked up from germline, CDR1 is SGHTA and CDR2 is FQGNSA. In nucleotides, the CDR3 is TGTGCCAGCAGCTTATCAAGGGCTGAAGCTTTCTTC. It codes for CASSLSRAEAFF.

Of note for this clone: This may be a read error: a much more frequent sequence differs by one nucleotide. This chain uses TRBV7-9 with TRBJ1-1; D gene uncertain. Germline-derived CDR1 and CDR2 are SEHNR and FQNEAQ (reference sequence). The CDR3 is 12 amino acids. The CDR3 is CASSLGHTEALF. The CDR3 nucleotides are TGTGCCAGCAGCTTAGGACACACTGAAGCTTTATTT.

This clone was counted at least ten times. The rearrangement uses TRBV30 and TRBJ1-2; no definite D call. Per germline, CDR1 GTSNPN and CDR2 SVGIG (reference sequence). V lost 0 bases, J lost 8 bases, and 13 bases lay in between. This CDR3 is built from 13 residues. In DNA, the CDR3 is TGTGCCTGGAGTGTATCCCGGGCGGGGGGCTACACCTTC. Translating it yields CAWSVSRAGGYTF.

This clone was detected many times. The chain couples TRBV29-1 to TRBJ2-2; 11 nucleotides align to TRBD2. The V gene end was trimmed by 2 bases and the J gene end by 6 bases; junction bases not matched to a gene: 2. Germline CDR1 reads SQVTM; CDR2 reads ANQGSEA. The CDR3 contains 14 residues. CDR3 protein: CSVEPSGRPGELFF. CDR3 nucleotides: TGCAGCGTTGAACCTAGCGGGAGGCCCGGGGAGCTGTTTTTT.

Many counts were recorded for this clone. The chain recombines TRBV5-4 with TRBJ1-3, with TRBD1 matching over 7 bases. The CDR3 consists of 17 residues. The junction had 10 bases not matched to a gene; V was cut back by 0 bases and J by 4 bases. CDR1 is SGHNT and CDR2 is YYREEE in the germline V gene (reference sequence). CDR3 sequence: CASSLALLTGPGNTIYF. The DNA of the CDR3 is TGTGCCAGCAGCTTGGCCCTCCTGACAGGGCCAGGAAACACCATATATTTT.

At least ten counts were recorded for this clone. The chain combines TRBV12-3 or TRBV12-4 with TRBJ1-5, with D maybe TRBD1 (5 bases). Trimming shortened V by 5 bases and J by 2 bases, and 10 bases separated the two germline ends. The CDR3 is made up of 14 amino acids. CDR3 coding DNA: TGTGCCAGCAGTCCAGGGAGGGGCAATCAGCCCCAGCATTTT. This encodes CASSPGRGNQPQHF.

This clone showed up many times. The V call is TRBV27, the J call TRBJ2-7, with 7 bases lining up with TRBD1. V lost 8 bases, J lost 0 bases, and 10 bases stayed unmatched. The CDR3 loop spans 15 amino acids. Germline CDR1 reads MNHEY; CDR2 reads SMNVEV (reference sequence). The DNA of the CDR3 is TGTGCCAGCTCGCTACAGGGGCCCCCCTCCTACGAGCAGTACTTC. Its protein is CASSLQGPPSYEQYF.

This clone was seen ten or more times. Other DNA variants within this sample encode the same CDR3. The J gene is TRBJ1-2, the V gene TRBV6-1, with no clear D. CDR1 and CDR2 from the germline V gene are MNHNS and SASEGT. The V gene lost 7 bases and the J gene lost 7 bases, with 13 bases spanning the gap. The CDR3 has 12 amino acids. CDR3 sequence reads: CASTPWPGGYTF. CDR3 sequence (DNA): TGTGCCAGCACCCCCTGGCCGGGTGGCTACACCTTC.

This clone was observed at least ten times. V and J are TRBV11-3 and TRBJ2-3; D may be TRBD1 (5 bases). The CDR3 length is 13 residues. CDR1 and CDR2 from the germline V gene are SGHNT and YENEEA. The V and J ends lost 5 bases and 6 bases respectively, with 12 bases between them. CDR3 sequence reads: CASSDQGRDTQYF. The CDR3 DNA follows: TGTGCCAGCAGCGATCAGGGTAGGGATACGCAGTATTTT. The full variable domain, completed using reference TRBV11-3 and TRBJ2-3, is EAGVVQSPRYKIIEKKQPVAFWCNPISGHNTLYWYLQNLGQGPELLIRYENEEAVDDSQLPKDRFSAERLKGVDSTLKIQPAELGDSAVYLCASSDQGRDTQYFGPGTRLTVL.

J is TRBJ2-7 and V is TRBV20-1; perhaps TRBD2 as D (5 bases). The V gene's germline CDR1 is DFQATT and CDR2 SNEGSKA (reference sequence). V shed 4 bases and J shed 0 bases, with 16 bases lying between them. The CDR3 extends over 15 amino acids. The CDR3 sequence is CSAIALCGSSYEQYF. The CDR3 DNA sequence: TGCAGTGCTATCGCCCTATGTGGGAGCTCCTACGAGCAGTACTTC.

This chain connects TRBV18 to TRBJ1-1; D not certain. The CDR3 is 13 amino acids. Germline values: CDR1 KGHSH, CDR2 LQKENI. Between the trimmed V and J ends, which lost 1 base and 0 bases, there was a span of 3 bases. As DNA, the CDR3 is TGTGCCAGCTCACCACAGCTGAACACTGAAGCTTTCTTT. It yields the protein CASSPQLNTEAFF.